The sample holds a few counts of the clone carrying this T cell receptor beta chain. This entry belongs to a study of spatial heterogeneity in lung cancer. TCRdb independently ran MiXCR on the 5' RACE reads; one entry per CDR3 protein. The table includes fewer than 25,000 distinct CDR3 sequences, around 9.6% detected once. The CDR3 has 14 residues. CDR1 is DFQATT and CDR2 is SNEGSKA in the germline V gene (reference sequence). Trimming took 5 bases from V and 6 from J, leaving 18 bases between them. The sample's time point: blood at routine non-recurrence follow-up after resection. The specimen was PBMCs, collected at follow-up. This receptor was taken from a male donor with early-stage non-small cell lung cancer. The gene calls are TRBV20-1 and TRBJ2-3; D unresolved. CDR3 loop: CSASPHSRPDTQYF. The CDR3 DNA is TGCAGTGCTTCACCACATTCTCGCCCGGATACGCAGTATTTT.